A single sample gave rise to the 9 T cell receptor beta chains below, sequenced in a study of T cells after yellow fever vaccination. One entry per CDR3 protein results from TCRdb running MiXCR on the 5' RACE reads. The data hold 240,000 or so distinct CDR3 sequences, with roughly 7.2% observed a single time. This sample comprised CD4+ T cells sorted from PBMCs, obtained 15 days after the yellow fever booster vaccination. The receptors shown here come from a man younger than 45 who received the YFV17D yellow fever vaccine.

This clonotype was observed at least ten times. The V call is TRBV7-2, the J call TRBJ2-1; D may be TRBD1 (6 bases). V lost 4 bases and J lost 11, with 9 bases in between. Germline V gene data show CDR1 as SGHTA and CDR2 as FQGNSA. The CDR3 loop spans 11 amino acids. CDR3 nucleotide sequence: TGTGCCAGCAGCTCCGGACAGAAGCAGTTCTTC. Translated: CASSSGQKQFF.

This clonotype showed up just a few times. V is TRBV20-1 and J is TRBJ1-2; D is ambiguous. CDR1 is DFQATT, CDR2 SNEGSKA, per germline (reference sequence). The V end lost 3 bases, the J end lost 8 bases, and 22 bases lay between the germline ends. The CDR3 sequence is 15 residues long. The CDR3 nucleotides read TGCAGTGCTAGTTTACAAGGACGCGGAATGGGGGGCTACACCTTC. Residues: CSASLQGRGMGGYTF.

This clonotype has a count of ten or more. The chain has TRBV15 and TRBJ1-5; 7 bases are a match to TRBD1. Germline values: CDR1 LNHNV, CDR2 YYDKDF (reference sequence). Trimming took 1 base from V and 5 from J; bases not matched to a gene: 5. This CDR3 spans 15 amino acids. CDR3 in amino acids: CATSRVVRGDQPQHF. CDR3 nucleotide sequence: TGTGCCACCAGCAGAGTAGTCAGGGGGGATCAGCCCCAGCATTTT.

This chain uses TRBV28 with TRBJ1-2, with D uncertain. The germline V gene encodes CDR1 MDHEN and CDR2 SYDVKM. The CDR3 is made up of 11 amino acids. The V end lost 8 bases, the J end lost 2 bases, and 6 bases lay between the germline ends. CDR3 loop: CASFENYGYTF. CDR3 in DNA: TGTGCCAGCTTCGAAAACTATGGCTACACCTTC.

The V gene is TRBV6-2 or TRBV6-3, the J gene TRBJ2-1, with TRBD2 identical over 11 bases. CDR3 length equals 12 residues. The germline gives CDR1 MNHEY, CDR2 SVGEGT. The CDR3: CGTSGPYNEQFF. In DNA form, the CDR3 reads TGTGGGACTAGCGGGCCGTACAATGAGCAGTTCTTC.

The chain has TRBV23-1 and TRBJ2-1; 10 nucleotides match TRBD2. TRBV23-1 is labeled an ORF, and its function is uncertain. V trimming: 3 bases; J trimming: 10 bases; junction bases outside the gene matches: 12. The CDR3 runs 16 residues. CDR3 sequence reads: CASSHFGLAETTEQFF. Here the CDR3 DNA reads TGCGCCAGCAGTCATTTCGGACTAGCGGAGACGACCGAGCAGTTCTTC.

The chain employs TRBV11-2 and TRBJ1-5, with no clear D. CDR3 length equals 15 residues. Germline V gene data show CDR1 as SGHAT and CDR2 as FQNNGV. V was trimmed by 4 bases and J by 1 base, leaving 11 bases between them. The CDR3 spells CASSWASGSNQPQHF. CDR3 sequence (DNA): TGTGCCAGCAGCTGGGCCTCTGGGAGCAATCAGCCCCAGCATTTT.

This clonotype was observed a few times. J is TRBJ2-2 and V is TRBV7-2; 7 bases are a match to TRBD2. This CDR3 has 16 amino acids. V shed 4 bases and J 1 base; nucleotides not matched to a gene: 6. The V gene's germline CDR1 is SGHTA and CDR2 FQGNSA. The CDR3 loop is CASSSNGRVNTGELFF. The DNA of the CDR3 is TGTGCCAGCAGCTCCAATGGGAGGGTGAACACCGGGGAGCTGTTTTTT.

In its sample, this clonotype was seen a few times. This chain uses TRBV20-1 with TRBJ2-3; 7 positions agree with TRBD1. V was clipped by 0 bases and J by 4 bases; unmatched bases: 7. The V gene's germline CDR1 is DFQATT and CDR2 SNEGSKA (reference sequence). The CDR3 has 15 amino acids. CDR3 DNA: TGCAGTGCTAGAGACCCGGACAGGCGTCCAGATACGCAGTATTTT. Amino acid sequence: CSARDPDRRPDTQYF.